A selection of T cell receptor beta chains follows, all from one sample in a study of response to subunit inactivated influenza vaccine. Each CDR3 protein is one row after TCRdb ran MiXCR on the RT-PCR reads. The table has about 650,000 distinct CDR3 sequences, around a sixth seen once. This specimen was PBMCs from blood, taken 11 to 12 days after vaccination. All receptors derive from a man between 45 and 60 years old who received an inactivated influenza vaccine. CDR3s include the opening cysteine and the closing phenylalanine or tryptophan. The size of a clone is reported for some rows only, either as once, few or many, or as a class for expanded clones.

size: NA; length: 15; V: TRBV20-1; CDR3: CSAGGGATASYEQYF
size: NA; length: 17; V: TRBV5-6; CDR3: CASSFSQTGQVYYEQYF
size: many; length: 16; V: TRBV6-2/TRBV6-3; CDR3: CASRKGSTGNNQPQHF
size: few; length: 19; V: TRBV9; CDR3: CASSVAGQGAYSSYNEQFF
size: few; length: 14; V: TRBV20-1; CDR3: CSASGTTWPYEQYF
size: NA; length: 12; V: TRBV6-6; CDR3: CASSSEGWPQHF
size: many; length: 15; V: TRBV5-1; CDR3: CASSSGLAGTGELFF
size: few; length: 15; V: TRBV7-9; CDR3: CASSLRQGVPDEQFF
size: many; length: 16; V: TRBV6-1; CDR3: CASRRRGAYSGNTIYF
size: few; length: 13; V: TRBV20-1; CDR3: CSAGPGQGSGYTF
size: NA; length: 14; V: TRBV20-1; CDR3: CSATTGTVGGGYTF
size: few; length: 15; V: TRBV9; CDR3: CASSVGGQGAGGYTF
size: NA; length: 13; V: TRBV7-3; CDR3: CASSLSVTETQYF
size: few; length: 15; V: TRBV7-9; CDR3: CASSVIILGQETQYF
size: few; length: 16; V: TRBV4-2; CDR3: CASSQDGRNPKNIQYF
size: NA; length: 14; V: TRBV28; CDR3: CASSRQGVGDTQYF
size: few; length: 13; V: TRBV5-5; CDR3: CASSFISGSPLHF
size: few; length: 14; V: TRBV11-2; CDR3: CASRPPGQTGEQYF
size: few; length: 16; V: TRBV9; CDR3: CASSVKSGSSLGELFF
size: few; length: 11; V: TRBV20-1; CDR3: CSARDGETQYF
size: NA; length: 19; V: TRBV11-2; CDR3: CASSLGLTRLSPKTGELFF
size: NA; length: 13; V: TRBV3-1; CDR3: CASSKVRAETQYF
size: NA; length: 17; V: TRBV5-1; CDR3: CARSRTSGREYQETQYF
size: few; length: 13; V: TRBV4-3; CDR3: CASSQDWLETQYF
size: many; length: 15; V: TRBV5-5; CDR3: CASSLEQGTGNTIYF
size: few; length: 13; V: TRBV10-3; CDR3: CAISEVGGTEAFF
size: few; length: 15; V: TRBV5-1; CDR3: CASSLSQSNTGELFF
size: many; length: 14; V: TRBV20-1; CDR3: CSARDSTGRNIQYF
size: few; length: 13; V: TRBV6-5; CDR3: CASSYRQGHTQYF
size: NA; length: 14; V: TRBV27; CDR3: CASSSLDRVHEQYF
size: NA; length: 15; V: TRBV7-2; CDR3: CASSLAPGARDTQYF
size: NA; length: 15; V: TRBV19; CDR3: CASSIHRDGTGELFF
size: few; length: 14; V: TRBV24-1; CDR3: CATSDGGRMNEQFF
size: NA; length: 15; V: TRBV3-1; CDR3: CASSQVQGFGEKLFF
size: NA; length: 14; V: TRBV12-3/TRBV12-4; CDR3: CASSARWEGEKLFF
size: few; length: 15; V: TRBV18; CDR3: CASSPRIIGTDTQYF
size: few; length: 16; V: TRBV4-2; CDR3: CASSHYGQGANEKRFF
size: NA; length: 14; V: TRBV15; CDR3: CATSNLGLAGTQYF
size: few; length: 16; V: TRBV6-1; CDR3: CASSRWTGVLPDTQYF
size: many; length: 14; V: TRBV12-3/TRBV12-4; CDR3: CASSFAGGTYEQYF
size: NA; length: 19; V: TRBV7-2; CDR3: CASSLALGGAPQFNEKLFF
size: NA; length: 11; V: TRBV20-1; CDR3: CSAATLLTYTF
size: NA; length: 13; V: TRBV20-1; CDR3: CSARGGTVYGYTF
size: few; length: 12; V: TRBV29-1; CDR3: CSVGSGGHELFF
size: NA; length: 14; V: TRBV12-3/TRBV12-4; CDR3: CASSFPGASGTQYF
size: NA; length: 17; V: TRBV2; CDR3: CASSELVGTTVTDTQYF
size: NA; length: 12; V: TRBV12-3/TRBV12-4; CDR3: CASSTRRETQYF
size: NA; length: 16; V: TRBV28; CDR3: CAIPGEGASEGGGYTF
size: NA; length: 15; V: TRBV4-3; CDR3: CASSQPGQGNEKLFF
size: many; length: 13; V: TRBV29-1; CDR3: CSVADRAQNEQFF
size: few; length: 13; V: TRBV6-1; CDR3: CASSGGLKDTQYF
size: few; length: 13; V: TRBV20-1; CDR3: CSFGAGSSYEQYF
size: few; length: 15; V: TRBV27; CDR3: CASSLLSRAGETQYF
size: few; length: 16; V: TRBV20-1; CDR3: CSARHLAGPPYNEQFF
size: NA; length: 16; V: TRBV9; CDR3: CASSAYSGSLPGEQYF
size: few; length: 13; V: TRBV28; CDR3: CASSFPSSYEQYF